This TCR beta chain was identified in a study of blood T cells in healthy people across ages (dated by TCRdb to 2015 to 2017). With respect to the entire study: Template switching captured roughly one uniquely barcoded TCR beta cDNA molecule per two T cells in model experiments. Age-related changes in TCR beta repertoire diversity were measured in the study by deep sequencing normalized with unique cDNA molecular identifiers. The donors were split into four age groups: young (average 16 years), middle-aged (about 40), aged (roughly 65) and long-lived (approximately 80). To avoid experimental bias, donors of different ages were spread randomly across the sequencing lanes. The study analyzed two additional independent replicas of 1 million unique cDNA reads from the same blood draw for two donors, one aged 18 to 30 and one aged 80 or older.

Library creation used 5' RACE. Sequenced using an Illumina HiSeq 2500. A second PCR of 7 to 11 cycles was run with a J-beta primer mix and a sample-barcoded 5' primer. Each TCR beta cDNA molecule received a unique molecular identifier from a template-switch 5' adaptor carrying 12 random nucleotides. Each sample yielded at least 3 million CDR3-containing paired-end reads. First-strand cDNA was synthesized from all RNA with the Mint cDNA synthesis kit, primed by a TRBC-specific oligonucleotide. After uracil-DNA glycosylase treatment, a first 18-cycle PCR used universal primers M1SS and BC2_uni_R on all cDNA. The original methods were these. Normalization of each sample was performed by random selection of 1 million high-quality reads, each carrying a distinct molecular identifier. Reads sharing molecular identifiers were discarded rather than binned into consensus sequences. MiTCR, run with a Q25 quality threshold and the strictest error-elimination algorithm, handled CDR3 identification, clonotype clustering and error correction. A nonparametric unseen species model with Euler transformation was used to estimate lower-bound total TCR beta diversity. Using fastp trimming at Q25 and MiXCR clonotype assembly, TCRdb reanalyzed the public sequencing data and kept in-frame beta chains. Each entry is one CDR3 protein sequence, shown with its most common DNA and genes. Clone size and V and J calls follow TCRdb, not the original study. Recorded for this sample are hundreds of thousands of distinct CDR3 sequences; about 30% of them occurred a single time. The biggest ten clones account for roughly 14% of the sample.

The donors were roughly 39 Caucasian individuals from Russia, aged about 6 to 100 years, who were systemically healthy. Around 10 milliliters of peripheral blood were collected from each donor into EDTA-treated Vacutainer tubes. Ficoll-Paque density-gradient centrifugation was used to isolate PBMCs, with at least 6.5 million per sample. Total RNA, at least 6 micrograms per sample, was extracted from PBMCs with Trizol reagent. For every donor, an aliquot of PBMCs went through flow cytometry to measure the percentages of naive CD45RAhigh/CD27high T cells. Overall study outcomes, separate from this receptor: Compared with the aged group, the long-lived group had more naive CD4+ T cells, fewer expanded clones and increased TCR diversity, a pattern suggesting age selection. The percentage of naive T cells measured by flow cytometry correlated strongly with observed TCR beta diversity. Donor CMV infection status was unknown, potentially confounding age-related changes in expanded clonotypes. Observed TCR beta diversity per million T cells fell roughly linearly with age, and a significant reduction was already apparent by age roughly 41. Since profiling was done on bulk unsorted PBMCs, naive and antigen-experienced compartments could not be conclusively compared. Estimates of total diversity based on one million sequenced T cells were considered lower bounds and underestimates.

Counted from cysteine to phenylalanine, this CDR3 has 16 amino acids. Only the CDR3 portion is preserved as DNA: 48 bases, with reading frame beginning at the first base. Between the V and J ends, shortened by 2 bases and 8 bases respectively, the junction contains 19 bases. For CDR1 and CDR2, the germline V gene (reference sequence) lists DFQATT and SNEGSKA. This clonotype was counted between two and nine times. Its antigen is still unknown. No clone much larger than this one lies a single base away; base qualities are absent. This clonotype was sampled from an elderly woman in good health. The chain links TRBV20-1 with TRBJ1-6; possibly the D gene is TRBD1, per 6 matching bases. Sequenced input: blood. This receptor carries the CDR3 CSARSLMDRTYSPLHF. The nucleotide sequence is TGCAGTGCTAGATCCTTAATGGACAGAACTTATTCACCCCTCCACTTT.